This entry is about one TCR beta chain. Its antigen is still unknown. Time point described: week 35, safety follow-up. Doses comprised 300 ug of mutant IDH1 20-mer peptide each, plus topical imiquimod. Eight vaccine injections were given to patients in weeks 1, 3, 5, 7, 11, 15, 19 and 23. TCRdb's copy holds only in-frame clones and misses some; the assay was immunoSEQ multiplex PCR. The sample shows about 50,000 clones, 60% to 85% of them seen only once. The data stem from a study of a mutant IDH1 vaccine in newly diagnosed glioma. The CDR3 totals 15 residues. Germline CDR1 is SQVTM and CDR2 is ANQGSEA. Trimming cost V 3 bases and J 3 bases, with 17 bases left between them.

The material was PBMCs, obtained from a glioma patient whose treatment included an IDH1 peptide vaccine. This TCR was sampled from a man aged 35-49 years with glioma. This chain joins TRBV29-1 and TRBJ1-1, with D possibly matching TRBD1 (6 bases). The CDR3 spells CSVDPGGATYTEAFF. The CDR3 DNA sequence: TGCAGCGTTGATCCGGGGGGCGCGACGTACACTGAAGCTTTCTTT.